This TCR beta chain derives from a study of blood T cell repertoires in COVID-19 (dated by TCRdb to the early 2020s). Study-level background: The collaborator samples originated in the United States, Italy and Spain and spanned the acute and convalescent phases of COVID-19. The prospective study material was composed of cDNA or gDNA derived from T cells, B-cell-depleted T cells, or PBMCs. Deeply sampled blood TCRbeta repertoires from subjects exposed to, actively infected with, or recovered from COVID-19 were included in the dataset. The repertoires were released in a freely available public database intended as a resource for research on the immune response to SARS-CoV-2. The samples were drawn from the first 160 participants of the ongoing ImmuneRACE study and from some 1,300 subjects provided by 6 global collaborators. Nearly every sample came with metadata listing a de-identified subject ID, COVID-19 status, age in years and sex. Where available, HLA class I and class II types were taken from metadata supplied by the sample provider and were not determined by assay-based typing. Results and caveats for the whole study, not just this receptor: The amount of clinical and demographic metadata varied by source and participant and was provided uncurated.

One collaborating source in Seattle enrolled patients during active infection and followed them longitudinally through the course of disease. The collaborating institutions used their own protocols to collect whole blood in K2EDTA tubes. For TCRbeta analysis, collaborators shipped samples as frozen whole blood, isolated PBMCs, or DNA extracted from either of those sample types. The immunoSEQ Assay, a bias-controlled multiplex PCR, was used to amplify TCRbeta CDR3 regions from genomic DNA. As for how the authors treated the data: The number of nucleated cells in each sample was estimated from the amplification of reference gene primers within the assay. To quantify the absolute abundance of each unique TCRbeta CDR3 rearrangement, sequence reads were collapsed and filtered. Productive Simpson clonality was computed per sample as the square root of Simpson's diversity index over productive rearrangements. TCRdb took this table from immuneACCESS and kept in-frame rearrangements with V and J called. Such tables lack part of the clones; where checked against another copy, unresolved V genes explain under half of the gap, and the rest is unexplained. V, J and clone size were drawn from that table, and D and trimming were deduced from the DNA. The sample table contains roughly 250,000 clones; only one count was recorded for 86% of them. Of the sample, about 12% is held by the ten largest clones.

Concerning this clone: Its antigen specificity is not known. There are no base qualities to consult, and no much larger clone falls within one base.

The germline ends are 12 bases apart after V is trimmed by 7 bases and J by 2 bases. The germline V gene (reference sequence) sets CDR1 to LNHDA and CDR2 to SQIVND. The CDR3 runs 14 residues from the cysteine to the phenylalanine. Solely the CDR3 DNA is kept, with 42 bases framed from the first base. Specimen: peripheral blood. The TCR originated in a woman aged 25 to 39 with COVID-19, enrolled during active disease. Recombination linked TRBV19 to TRBJ2-1; perhaps TRBD2 is the D gene, with 6 bases matching. The bases are TGTGCCAGTACAAACGGGGGACCCTACAATGAGCAGTTCTTC. It is translated as CASTNGGPYNEQFF.